This T cell receptor (beta chain) was observed in a study of T cells in Graves' hyperthyroidism and ophthalmopathy. General observations from the study: Ophthalmopathy, as predicted by the model, came a median about six months after the prediction.

CDR3 size: 17 residues. Germline V gene sequence: CDR1 SGHRS, CDR2 YFSETQ. Germline trimming cut 3 bases from V and 2 bases from J; bases unmatched to any gene: 6. It was RNA transcripts that yielded the amplified TCR beta CDR3 regions. A set of HTBI primers served as the primers for a first-round RT-PCR of the TCR CDR3. TCRdb recomputed calls from the multiplex PCR reads with MiXCR, one row per CDR3 protein. This sample has more than 95,000 distinct CDR3 sequences, with 47% found just once. This clonotype was seen at least ten times. The antigen remains unidentified. What was sequenced was blood. This chain uses TRBV5-1 with TRBJ2-6, with 9 bases aligning to TRBD1. This TCR derives from a man between 35 and 55 years old with Graves' hyperthyroidism. CDR3 in amino acids: CASSSTGGGTGANVLTF. The CDR3 DNA follows: TGCGCCAGCAGCTCGACAGGGGGAGGGACTGGGGCCAACGTCCTGACTTTC.